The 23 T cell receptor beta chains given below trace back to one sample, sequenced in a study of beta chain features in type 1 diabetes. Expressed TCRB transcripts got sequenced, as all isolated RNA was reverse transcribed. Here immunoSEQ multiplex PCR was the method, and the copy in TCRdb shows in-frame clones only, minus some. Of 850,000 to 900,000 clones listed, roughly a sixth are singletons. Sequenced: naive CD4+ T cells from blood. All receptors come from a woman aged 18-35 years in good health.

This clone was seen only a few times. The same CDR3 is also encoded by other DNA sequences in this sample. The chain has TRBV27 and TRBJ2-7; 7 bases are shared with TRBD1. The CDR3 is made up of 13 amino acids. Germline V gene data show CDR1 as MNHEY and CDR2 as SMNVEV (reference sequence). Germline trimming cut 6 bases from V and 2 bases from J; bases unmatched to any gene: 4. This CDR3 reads CASRRTGTYEQYF. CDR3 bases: TGTGCCAGCAGACGGACAGGAACCTACGAGCAGTACTTC.

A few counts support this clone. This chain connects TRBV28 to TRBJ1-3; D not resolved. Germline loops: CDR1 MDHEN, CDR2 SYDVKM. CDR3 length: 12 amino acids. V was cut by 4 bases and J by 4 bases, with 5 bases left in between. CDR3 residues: CASSSPGNTIYF. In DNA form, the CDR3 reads TGTGCCAGCAGTTCCCCGGGAAACACCATATATTTT.

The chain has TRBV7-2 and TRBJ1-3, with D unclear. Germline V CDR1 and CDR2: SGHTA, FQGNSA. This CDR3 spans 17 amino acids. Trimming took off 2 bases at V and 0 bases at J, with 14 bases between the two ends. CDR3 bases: TGTGCCAGCAGCTTAACTTTGTGGCAGACCTCTGGAAACACCATATATTTT. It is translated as CASSLTLWQTSGNTIYF.

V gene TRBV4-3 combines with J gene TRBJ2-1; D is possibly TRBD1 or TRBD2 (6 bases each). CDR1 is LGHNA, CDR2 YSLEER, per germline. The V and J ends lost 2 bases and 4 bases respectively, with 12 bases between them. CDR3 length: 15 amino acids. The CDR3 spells CASSQRGESYNEQFF. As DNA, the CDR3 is TGCGCCAGCAGCCAAAGGGGGGAGAGTTACAATGAGCAGTTCTTC.

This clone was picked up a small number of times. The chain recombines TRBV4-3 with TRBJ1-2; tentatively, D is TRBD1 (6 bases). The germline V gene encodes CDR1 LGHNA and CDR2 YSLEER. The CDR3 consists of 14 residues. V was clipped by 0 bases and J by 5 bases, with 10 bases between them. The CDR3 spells CASSQDPGQYGYTF. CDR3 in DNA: TGCGCCAGCAGCCAAGATCCTGGACAGTATGGCTACACCTTC.

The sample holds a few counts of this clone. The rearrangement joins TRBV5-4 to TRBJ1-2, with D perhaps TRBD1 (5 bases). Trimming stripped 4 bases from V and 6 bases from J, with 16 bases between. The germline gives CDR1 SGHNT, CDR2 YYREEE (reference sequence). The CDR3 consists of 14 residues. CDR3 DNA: TGTGCCAGCAGCAGGGACGGCAATTCGAATGGCTACACCTTC. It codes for CASSRDGNSNGYTF.

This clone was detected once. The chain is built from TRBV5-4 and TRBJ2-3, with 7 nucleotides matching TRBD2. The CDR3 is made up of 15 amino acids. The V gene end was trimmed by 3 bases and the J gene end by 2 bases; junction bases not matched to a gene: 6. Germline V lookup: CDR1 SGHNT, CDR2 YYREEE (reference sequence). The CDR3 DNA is TGTGCCAGCAGCTCCAGTGGGAGGGCCACAGATACGCAGTATTTT. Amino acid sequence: CASSSSGRATDTQYF. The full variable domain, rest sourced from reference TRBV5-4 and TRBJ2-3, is ETGVTQSPTHLIKTRGQQVTLRCSSQSGHNTVSWYQQALGQGPQFIFQYYREEENGRGNFPPRFSGLQFPNYSSELNVNALELDDSALYLCASSSSGRATDTQYFGPGTRLTVL.

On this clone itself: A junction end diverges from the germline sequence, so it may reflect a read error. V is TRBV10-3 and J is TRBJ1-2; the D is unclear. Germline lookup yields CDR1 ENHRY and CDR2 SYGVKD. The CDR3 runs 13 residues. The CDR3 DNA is TGTGCCAGCAGTTCCGTCAGCCCCTATGGCTACACCTTC. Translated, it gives CASSSVSPYGYTF.

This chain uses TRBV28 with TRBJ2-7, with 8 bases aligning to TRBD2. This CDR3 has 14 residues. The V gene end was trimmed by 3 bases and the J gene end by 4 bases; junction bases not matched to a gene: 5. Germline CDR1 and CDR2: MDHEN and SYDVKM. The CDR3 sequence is CASSFPGGEYEQYF. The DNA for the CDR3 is TGTGCCAGCAGTTTTCCGGGAGGGGAATACGAGCAGTACTTC.

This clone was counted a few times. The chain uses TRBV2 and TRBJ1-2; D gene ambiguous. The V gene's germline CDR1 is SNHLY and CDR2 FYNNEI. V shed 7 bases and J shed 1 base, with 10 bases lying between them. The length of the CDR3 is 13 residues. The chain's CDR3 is CASTTELNYGYTF. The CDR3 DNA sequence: TGTGCCAGCACAACGGAACTTAACTATGGCTACACCTTC.

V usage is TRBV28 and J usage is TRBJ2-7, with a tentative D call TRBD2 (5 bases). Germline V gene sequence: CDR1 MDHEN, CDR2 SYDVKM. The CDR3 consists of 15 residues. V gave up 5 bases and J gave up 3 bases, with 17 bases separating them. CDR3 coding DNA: TGTGCCAGCAGTCTCATCGGGGTTACGGGCTACGAGCAGTACTTC. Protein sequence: CASSLIGVTGYEQYF.

The CDR3 loop reads CASSVAGDPYNEQFF. The CDR3 nucleotides read TGTGCCAGCAGCGTAGCGGGAGACCCCTACAATGAGCAGTTCTTC. The genes are TRBV9 and TRBJ2-1, with D perhaps TRBD2 (6 bases). The V end lost 0 bases, the J end lost 2 bases, and 9 bases lay between the germline ends. The CDR3 has 15 amino acids. The germline V gene has CDR1 SGDLS and CDR2 YYNGEE.

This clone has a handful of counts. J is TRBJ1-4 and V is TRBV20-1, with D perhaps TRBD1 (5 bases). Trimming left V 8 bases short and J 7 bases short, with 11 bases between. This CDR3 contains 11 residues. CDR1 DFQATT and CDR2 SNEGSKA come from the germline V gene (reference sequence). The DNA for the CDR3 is TGCAGTTCTCCTCAGGGTGAAAAACTGTTTTTT. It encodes CSSPQGEKLFF.

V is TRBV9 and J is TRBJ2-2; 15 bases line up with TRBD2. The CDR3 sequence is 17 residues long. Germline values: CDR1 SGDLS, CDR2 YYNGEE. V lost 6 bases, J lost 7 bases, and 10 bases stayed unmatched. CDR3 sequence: CASTLGTSGRFNGELFF. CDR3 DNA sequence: TGTGCCAGCACCTTAGGGACTAGCGGGAGGTTCAACGGGGAGCTGTTTTTT.

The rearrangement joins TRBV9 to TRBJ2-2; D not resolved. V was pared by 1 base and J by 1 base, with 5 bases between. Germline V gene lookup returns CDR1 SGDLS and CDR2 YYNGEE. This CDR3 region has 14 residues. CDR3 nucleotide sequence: TGTGCCAGCAGCGTACTACAGAACACCGGGGAGCTGTTTTTT. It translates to CASSVLQNTGELFF.

Written as DNA, the CDR3 is TGTGCCAGCAGGATACGGAGTGAAGCTTTCTTT. Residues: CASRIRSEAFF. This chain links TRBV6-6 with TRBJ1-1; no firm D call. The CDR3 totals 11 residues. Trimming cost V 6 bases and J 7 bases, with 9 bases left between them. Per germline, CDR1 MNHNY and CDR2 SVGAGI (reference sequence).

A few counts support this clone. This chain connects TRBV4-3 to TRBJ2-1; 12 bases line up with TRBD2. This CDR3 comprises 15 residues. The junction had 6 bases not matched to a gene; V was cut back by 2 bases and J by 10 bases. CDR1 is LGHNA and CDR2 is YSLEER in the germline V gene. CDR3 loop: CASSQSSGRALEQFF. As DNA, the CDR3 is TGCGCCAGCAGCCAATCTAGCGGGAGGGCCTTGGAGCAGTTCTTC.

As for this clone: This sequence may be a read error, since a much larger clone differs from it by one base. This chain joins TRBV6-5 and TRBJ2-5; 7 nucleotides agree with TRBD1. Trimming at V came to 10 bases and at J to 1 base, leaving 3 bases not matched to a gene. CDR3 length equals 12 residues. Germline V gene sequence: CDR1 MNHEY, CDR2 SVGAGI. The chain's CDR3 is CAIGDSQETQYF. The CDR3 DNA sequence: TGTGCCATCGGGGACAGCCAAGAGACCCAGTACTTC.

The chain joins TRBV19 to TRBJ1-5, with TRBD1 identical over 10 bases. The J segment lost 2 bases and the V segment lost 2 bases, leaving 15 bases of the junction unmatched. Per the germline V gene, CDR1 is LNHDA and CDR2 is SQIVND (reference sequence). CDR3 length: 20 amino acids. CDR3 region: CASSIRRGWDRGMGNQPQHF. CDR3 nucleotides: TGTGCCAGTAGTATACGGAGAGGATGGGACAGGGGTATGGGCAATCAGCCCCAGCATTTT.

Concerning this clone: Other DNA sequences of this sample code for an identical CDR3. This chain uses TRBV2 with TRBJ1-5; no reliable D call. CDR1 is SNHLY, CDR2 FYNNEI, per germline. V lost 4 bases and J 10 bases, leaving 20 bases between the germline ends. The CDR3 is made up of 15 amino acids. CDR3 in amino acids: CASSGQSGQLSPQHF. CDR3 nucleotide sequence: TGTGCCAGCAGTGGGCAATCCGGCCAACTAAGCCCCCAGCATTTT.

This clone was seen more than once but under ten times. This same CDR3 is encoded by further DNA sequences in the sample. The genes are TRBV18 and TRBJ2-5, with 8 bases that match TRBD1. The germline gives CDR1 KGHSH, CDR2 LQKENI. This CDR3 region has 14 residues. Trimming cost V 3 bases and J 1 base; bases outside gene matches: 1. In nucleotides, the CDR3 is TGTGCCAGCTCACCGGGGACAGGCCAAGAGACCCAGTACTTC. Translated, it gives CASSPGTGQETQYF.

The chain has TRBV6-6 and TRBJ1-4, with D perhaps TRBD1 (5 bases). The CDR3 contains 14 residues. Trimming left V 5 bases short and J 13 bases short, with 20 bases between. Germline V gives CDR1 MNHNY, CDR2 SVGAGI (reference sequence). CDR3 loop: CASSGPTVRGSLFF. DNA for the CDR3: TGTGCCAGCAGTGGCCCCACGGTACGGGGCTCACTGTTTTTT.

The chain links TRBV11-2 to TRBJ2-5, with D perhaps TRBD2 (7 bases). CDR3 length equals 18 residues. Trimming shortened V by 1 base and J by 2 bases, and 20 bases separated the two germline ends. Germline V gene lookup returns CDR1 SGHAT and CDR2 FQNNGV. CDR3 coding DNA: TGTGCCAGCAGCTTAGTGGGGGGGCTAGGGGCGGCACAAGAGACCCAGTACTTC. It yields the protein CASSLVGGLGAAQETQYF.